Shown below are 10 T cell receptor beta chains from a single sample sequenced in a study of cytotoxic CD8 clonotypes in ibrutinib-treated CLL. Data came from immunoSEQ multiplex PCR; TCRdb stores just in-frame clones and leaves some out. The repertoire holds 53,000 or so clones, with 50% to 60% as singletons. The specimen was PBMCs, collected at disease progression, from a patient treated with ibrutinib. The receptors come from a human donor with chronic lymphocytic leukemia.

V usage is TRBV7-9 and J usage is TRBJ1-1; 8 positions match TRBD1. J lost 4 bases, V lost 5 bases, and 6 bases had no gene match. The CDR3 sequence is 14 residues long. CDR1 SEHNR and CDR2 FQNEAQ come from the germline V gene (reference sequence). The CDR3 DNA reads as TGTGCCAGCAGCGGGGGACAGGCTGGCACTGAAGCTTTCTTT. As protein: CASSGGQAGTEAFF.

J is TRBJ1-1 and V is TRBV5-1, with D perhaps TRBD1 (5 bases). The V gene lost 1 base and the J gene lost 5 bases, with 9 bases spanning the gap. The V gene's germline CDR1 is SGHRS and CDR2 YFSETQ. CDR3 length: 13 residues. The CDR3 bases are TGCGCCAGCAGCTTGTATGGGGGGACTGAAGCTTTCTTT. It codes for CASSLYGGTEAFF.

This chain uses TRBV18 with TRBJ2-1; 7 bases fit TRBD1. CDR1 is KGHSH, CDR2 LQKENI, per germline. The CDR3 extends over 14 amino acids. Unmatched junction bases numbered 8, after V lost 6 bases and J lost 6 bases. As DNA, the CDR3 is TGTGCCAGCTCCTCAACAGGGGCAGGCAATGAGCAGTTCTTC. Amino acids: CASSSTGAGNEQFF.

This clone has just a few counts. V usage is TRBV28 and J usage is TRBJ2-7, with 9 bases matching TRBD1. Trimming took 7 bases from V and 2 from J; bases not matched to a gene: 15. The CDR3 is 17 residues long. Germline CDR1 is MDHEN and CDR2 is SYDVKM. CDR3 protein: CASTQFYGQGTTYEQYF. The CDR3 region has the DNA TGTGCCAGCACCCAATTTTACGGACAGGGGACAACCTACGAGCAGTACTTC.

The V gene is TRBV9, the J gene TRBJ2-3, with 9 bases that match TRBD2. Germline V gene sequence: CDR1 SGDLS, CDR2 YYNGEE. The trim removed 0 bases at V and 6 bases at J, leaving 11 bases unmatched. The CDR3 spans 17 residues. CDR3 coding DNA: TGTGCCAGCAGCGTAGGATACGGCGGGGGGGATAGGGATACGCAGTATTTT. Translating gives CASSVGYGGGDRDTQYF.

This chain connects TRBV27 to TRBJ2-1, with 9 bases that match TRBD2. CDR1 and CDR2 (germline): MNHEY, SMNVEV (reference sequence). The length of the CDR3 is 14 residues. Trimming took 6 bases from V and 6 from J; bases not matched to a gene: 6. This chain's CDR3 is CASRASGARNEQFF. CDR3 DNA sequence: TGTGCCAGCAGAGCTAGCGGGGCACGCAATGAGCAGTTCTTC.

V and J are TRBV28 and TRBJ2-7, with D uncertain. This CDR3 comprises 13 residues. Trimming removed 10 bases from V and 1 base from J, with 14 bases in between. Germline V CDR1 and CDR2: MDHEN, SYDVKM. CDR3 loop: CAIRPPSSYEQYF. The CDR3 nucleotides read TGTGCCATCCGGCCTCCGTCGTCCTACGAGCAGTACTTC. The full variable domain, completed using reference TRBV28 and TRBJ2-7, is DVKVTQSSRYLVKRTGEKVFLECVQDMDHENMFWYRQDPGLGLRLIYFSYDVKMKEKGDIPEGYSVSREKKERFSLILESASTNQTSMYLCAIRPPSSYEQYFGPGTRLTVT.

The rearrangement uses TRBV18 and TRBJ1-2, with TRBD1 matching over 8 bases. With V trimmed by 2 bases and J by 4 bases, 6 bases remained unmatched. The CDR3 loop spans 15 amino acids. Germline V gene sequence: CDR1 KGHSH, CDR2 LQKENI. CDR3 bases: TGTGCCAGCTCACCATGGCAGGGGGCTAGCTATGGCTACACCTTC. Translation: CASSPWQGASYGYTF. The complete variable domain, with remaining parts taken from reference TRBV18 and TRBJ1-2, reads NAGVMQNPRHLVRRRGQEARLRCSPMKGHSHVYWYRQLPEEGLKFMVYLQKENIIDESGMPKERFSAEFPKEGPSILRIQQVVRGDSAAYFCASSPWQGASYGYTFGSGTRLTVV.

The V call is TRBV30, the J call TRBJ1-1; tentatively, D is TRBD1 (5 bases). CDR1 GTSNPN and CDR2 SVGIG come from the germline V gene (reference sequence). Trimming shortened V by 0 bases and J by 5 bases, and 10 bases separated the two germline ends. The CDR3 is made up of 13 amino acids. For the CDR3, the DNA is TGTGCCTGGAGTGTCGGGGGAAATACTGAAGCTTTCTTT. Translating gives CAWSVGGNTEAFF.

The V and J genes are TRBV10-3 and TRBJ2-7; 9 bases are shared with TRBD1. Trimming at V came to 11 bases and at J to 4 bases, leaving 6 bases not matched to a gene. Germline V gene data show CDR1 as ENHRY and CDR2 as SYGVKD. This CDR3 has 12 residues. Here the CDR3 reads CAVAGTGYEQYF. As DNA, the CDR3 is TGTGCCGTCGCCGGGACAGGGTACGAGCAGTACTTC.